The 9 T cell receptor beta chains below all came from one sample that was sequenced in a study of metastatic and nonmetastatic thyroid tumors. Each patient came to thyroid surgery without any prior treatment (of any kind). TCRdb re-called clones via MiXCR from the PCR reads. Of more than 65,000 clones in the sample, approximately 15% were seen once. Material: blood. Receptors were obtained from a male donor with papillary thyroid cancer or a benign thyroid nodule (not recorded which). Some clones in this sample may be carry-over from other donors' samples.

In its sample, this clone was seen many times. The chain joins TRBV10-3 to TRBJ2-5, with D unclear. The CDR3 runs to 13 residues. V lost 3 bases and J lost 5, with 10 bases in between. The germline V gene encodes CDR1 ENHRY and CDR2 SYGVKD. This chain's CDR3 is CAISELVVETQYF. DNA for the CDR3: TGTGCCATCAGTGAACTGGTTGTGGAGACCCAGTACTTC.

About this clone itself: Given a much more abundant clone one base away, this may be a read error. The chain employs TRBV11-1 and TRBJ2-3; 11 bases are a match to TRBD2. CDR1 is SGHAT and CDR2 is FQDESV in the germline V gene (reference sequence). The J segment lost 4 bases and the V segment lost 5 bases, leaving 8 bases of the junction unmatched. CDR3 length: 16 residues. In nucleotides, the CDR3 is TGTGCCAGCAGCCCCAGACTAGCGGGAACCCCAGATACGCAGTATTTT. This sequence encodes CASSPRLAGTPDTQYF. Combining the CDR3 with reference TRBV11-1 and TRBJ2-3 gives the whole variable domain EAEVAQSPRYKITEKSQAVAFWCDPISGHATLYWYRQILGQGPELLVQFQDESVVDDSQLPKDRFSAERLKGVDSTLKIQPAELGDSAMYLCASSPRLAGTPDTQYFGPGTRLTVL.

This clone has at least ten counts. V and J are TRBV5-1 and TRBJ2-3; 8 positions match TRBD1. CDR3 length: 15 amino acids. V was clipped by 2 bases and J by 0 bases; unmatched bases: 2. Germline V gene lookup returns CDR1 SGHRS and CDR2 YFSETQ. The CDR3 coding sequence is TGCGCCAGCAGCTTCTCAGGGGGCAGCACAGATACGCAGTATTTT. Translation: CASSFSGGSTDTQYF. Full variable domain (rest looked up from reference TRBV5-1 and TRBJ2-3): KAGVTQTPRYLIKTRGQQVTLSCSPISGHRSVSWYQQTPGQGLQFLFEYFSETQRNKGNFPGRFSGRQFSNSRSEMNVSTLELGDSALYLCASSFSGGSTDTQYFGPGTRLTVL.

This clone occurred a few times. Other DNA sequences in the sample encode the same CDR3. This chain connects TRBV7-6 to TRBJ2-5; perhaps TRBD1 as D (5 bases). V dropped 5 bases and J dropped 0 bases, with 10 bases sitting between them. Germline V gene data show CDR1 as SGHVS and CDR2 as FNYEAQ. The CDR3 contains 14 residues. The CDR3 coding sequence is TGTGCCAGCAGCCGGACAACGTACCAAGAGACCCAGTACTTC. The encoded protein is CASSRTTYQETQYF. The full variable domain, completed using reference TRBV7-6 and TRBJ2-5, is GAGVSQSPRYKVTKRGQDVALRCDPISGHVSLYWYRQALGQGPEFLTYFNYEAQQDKSGLPNDRFSAERPEGSISTLTIQRTEQRDSAMYRCASSRTTYQETQYFGPGTRLLVL.

This clone was seen repeatedly, ten times or more. The chain is built from TRBV5-5 and TRBJ2-1; the D call may be TRBD1 or TRBD2 (5 bases each). The germline V gene has CDR1 SGHKS and CDR2 YYEKEE (reference sequence). The V and J ends lost 7 bases and 1 base respectively, with 15 bases between them. The CDR3 is 15 residues long. CDR3 in amino acids: CASVRSEGSYNEQFF. Written as DNA, the CDR3 is TGTGCCAGCGTAAGATCCGAGGGGTCCTACAATGAGCAGTTCTTC.

This clone was seen many times. The V call is TRBV5-1, the J call TRBJ2-5, with 8 bases identical to TRBD1. V lost 4 bases and J lost 5; bases outside the gene matches: 7. This CDR3 spans 14 amino acids. Germline V gene sequence: CDR1 SGHRS, CDR2 YFSETQ. The CDR3 sequence: CASSAGTGVETQYF. CDR3 bases: TGCGCCAGCAGCGCCGGGACAGGCGTGGAGACCCAGTACTTC. Filled out from reference TRBV5-1 and TRBJ2-5, the complete variable domain reads KAGVTQTPRYLIKTRGQQVTLSCSPISGHRSVSWYQQTPGQGLQFLFEYFSETQRNKGNFPGRFSGRQFSNSRSEMNVSTLELGDSALYLCASSAGTGVETQYFGPGTRLLVL.

The sample holds many counts of this clone. The V and J genes are TRBV30 and TRBJ2-3; 7 nucleotides align to TRBD2. Trimming took 2 bases from V and 2 from J; bases not matched to a gene: 7. Germline-derived CDR1 and CDR2 are GTSNPN and SVGIG (reference sequence). The CDR3 loop spans 15 amino acids. This chain's CDR3 is CAWSRGRVDTDTQYF. The DNA for the CDR3 is TGTGCCTGGAGTCGGGGGAGGGTGGACACAGATACGCAGTATTTT.

At least ten counts were recorded for this clone. The rearrangement joins TRBV9 to TRBJ1-2; D might be TRBD1 (6 bases). V shed 4 bases and J shed 4 bases, with 17 bases lying between them. The CDR3 is made up of 15 amino acids. The germline gives CDR1 SGDLS, CDR2 YYNGEE. The CDR3 DNA reads TGTGCCAGCAGCACGACTACAGGGTCCCTCTATGGCTACACCTTC. It specifies CASSTTTGSLYGYTF. The full variable domain, with the rest looked up from reference TRBV9 and TRBJ1-2, is DSGVTQTPKHLITATGQRVTLRCSPRSGDLSVYWYQQSLDQGLQFLIQYYNGEERAKGNILERFSAQQFPDLHSELNLSSLELGDSALYFCASSTTTGSLYGYTFGSGTRLTVV.

This clone was counted many times. Other DNA variants within this sample encode the same CDR3. J is TRBJ2-3 and V is TRBV2, with 10 nucleotides matching TRBD2. The CDR3 is 16 residues long. Germline V gene data show CDR1 as SNHLY and CDR2 as FYNNEI. Trimming cost V 6 bases and J 5 bases; bases outside gene matches: 11. The CDR3 region is CASRSLAGVTRDTQYF. CDR3 DNA sequence: TGTGCCAGCAGATCCCTAGCGGGAGTGACTCGAGATACGCAGTATTTT. The complete variable domain, with remaining parts taken from reference TRBV2 and TRBJ2-3, reads EPEVTQTPSHQVTQMGQEVILRCVPISNHLYFYWYRQILGQKVEFLVSFYNNEISEKSEIFDDQFSVERPDGSNFTLKIRSTKLEDSAMYFCASRSLAGVTRDTQYFGPGTRLTVL.